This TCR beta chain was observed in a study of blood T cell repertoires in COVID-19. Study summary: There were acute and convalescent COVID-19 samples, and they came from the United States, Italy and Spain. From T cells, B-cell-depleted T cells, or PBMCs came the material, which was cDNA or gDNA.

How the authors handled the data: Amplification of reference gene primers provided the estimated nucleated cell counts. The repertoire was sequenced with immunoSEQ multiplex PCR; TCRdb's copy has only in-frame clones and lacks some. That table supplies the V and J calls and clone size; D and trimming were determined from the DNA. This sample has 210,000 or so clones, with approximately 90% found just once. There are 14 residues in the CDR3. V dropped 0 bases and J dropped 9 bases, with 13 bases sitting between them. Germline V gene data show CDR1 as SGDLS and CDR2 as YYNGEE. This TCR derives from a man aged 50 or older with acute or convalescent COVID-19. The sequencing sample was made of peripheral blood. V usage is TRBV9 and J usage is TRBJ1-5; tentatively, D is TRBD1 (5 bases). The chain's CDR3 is CASSVGRSQGPQHF. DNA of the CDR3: TGTGCCAGCAGCGTAGGACGGTCGCAGGGGCCCCAGCATTTT.